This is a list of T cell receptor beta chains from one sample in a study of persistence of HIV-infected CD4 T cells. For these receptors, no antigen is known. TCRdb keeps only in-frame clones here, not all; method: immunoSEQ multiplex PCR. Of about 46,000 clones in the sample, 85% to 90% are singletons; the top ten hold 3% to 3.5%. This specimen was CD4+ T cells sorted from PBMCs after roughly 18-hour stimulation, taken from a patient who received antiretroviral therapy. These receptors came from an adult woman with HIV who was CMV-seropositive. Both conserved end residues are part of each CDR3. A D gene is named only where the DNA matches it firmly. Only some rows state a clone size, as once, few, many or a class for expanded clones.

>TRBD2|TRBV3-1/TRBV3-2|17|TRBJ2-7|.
TGTGCCAGCAGCCAACCCCTCCTAGCGGGGGGCCCCTACGAGCAGTACTTC
CASSQPLLAGGPYEQYF
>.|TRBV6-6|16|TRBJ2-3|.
TGTGCCAGCAGTCCCGGGACTTTTACTAGCACAGATACGCAGTATTTT
CASSPGTFTSTDTQYF
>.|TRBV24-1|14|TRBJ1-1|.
TGTGCCACCAGTGAAACCGGGACCCCAGGGGAAGCTTTCTTT
CATSETGTPGEAFF
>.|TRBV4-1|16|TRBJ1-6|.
TGCGCCAGCAGCCAAGATCCGCAGGGACATGATTCACCCCTCCACTTT
CASSQDPQGHDSPLHF
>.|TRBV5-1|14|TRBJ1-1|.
TGCGCCAGCAGCTTGGTAGGCAGGGAGACTGAAGCTTTCTTT
CASSLVGRETEAFF
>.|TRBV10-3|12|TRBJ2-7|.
TGTGCCATCAGTGGAGACCCCTACGAGCAGTACTTC
CAISGDPYEQYF
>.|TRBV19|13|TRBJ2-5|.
TGTGCCACCTCGCGGGGTTTTGAAGCGACCCAGTACTTC
CATSRGFEATQYF
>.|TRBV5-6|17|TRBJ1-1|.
TGTGCCAGCAGCTGGGGCGGTACGGGGGGCCCGAACACTGAAGCTTTCTTT
CASSWGGTGGPNTEAFF
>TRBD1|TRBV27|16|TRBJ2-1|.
TGTGCCAGCAGTCCACGGACAGGGCAGCAATACAATGAGCAGTTCTTC
CASSPRTGQQYNEQFF
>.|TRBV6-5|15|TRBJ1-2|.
TGTGCCAGCACCGAAGATCGGACGGCCCTCTATGGCTACACCTTC
CASTEDRTALYGYTF
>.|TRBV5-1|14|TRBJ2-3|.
TGCGCCAGCAGCTTGGAAAGCAAGGCCAATACGCAGTATTTT
CASSLESKANTQYF
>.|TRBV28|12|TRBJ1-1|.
TGTGCCAGCATCTCCCTCCGGTCGGGGGCTTTCTTT
CASISLRSGAFF
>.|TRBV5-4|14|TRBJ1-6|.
TGTGCCAGCAGCTTGGTAGGGGTAAATTCACCCCTCCACTTT
CASSLVGVNSPLHF
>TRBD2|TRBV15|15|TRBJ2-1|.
TGTGCCACCAGCAGTAGCGGGAGGGCGTACAATGAGCAGTTCTTC
CATSSSGRAYNEQFF
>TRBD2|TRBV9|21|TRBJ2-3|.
TGTGCCAGCAGCGTAGCTACGGCTAGCGGGCGAGGAAGGTTGAGCACAGATACGCAGTATTTT
CASSVATASGRGRLSTDTQYF
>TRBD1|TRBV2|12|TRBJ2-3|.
TGTGCCAGCAGCGGACAGGGAGATACGCAGTATTTT
CASSGQGDTQYF
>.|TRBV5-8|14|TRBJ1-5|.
TGTGCCAGCAGCCTGGACACTCAAGGACAGCCCCAGCATTTT
CASSLDTQGQPQHF
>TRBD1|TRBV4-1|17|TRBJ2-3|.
TGCGCCAGCAGCCAAGAACGGGACAGGGGCGACACAGATACGCAGTATTTT
CASSQERDRGDTDTQYF
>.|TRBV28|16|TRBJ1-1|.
TGTGCCAGCGCTAGTCTGGACGGAGCTCAGCCCCCTGAAGCTTTCTTT
CASASLDGAQPPEAFF
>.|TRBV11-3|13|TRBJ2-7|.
TGTGCCAGCAGCGGGCCCAGTGGTAGGGAGCAGTACTTC
CASSGPSGREQYF
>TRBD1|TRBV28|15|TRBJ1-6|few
TGTGCCAGCAGTTTACGAGACAGGGTGGCTTCACCCCTCCACTTT
CASSLRDRVASPLHF
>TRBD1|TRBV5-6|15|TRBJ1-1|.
TGTGCCAGCAGCGTCTCCTACAGGGGCCAGACTGAAGCTTTCTTT
CASSVSYRGQTEAFF
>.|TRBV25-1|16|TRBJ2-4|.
TGTGCCAGCAGTGAGGACGTAACAGCCTCCAAAAACATTCAGTACTTC
CASSEDVTASKNIQYF
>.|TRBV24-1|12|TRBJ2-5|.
TGTGCCACCAGTGACTACTCGGAGACCCAGTACTTC
CATSDYSETQYF
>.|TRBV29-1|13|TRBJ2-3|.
TGCAGCGTTTGGGGGCTGAGCACAGATACGCAGTATTTT
CSVWGLSTDTQYF
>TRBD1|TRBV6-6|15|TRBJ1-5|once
TGTGCCAGCAGTCCGGAGACAGGGACGAATCAGCCCCAGCATTTT
CASSPETGTNQPQHF
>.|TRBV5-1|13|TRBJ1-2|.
TGCGCCAGCAGCGTAGGGGACCGAGGCGGCTACACCTTC
CASSVGDRGGYTF
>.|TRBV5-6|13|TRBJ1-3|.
TGTGCCAGCAGCTTGGGCAGCGGAAACACCATATATTTT
CASSLGSGNTIYF
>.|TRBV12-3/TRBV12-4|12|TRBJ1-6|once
TGTGCCAGCAGTCGACAGATTTCACCCCTCCACTTT
CASSRQISPLHF
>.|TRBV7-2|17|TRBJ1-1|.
TGTGCCAGCTCATCGCCACAGGGTCGCCCACGGAACACTGAAGCTTTCTTT
CASSSPQGRPRNTEAFF
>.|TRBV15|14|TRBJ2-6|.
TGTGCCACCAGCTCCCGGGGGGGGGCCAACGTCCTGACTTTC
CATSSRGGANVLTF
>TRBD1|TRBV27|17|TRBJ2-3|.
TGTGCCAGCAGTTTAATTCTGGGGGGACAGGGCACAGATACGCAGTATTTT
CASSLILGGQGTDTQYF
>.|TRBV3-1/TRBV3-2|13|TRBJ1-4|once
TGTGCCAGCGGGGGCTCAACTAATGAAAAACTGTTTTTT
CASGGSTNEKLFF
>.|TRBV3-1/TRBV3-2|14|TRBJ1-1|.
TGTGCCAGCAGCCAAGATTCCGGGGGCCGAGGGGCTTTCTTT
CASSQDSGGRGAFF